This is a list of T cell receptor beta chains from one sample in a study of T cells in Graves' hyperthyroidism and ophthalmopathy. A single record per CDR3 protein comes from TCRdb applying MiXCR to the multiplex PCR reads. Here the sample spans 550,000 to 700,000 distinct CDR3 sequences, around 45% being singletons. Sequencing was performed on peripheral blood or thyroid tissue (not recorded which). Receptors were obtained from an adult woman with Graves' disease, either hyperthyroidism or ophthalmopathy (not recorded which). The CDR3 runs from the conserved cysteine through the conserved F or W. A D gene is named only where the DNA matches it firmly. Rows may omit the clone size; those that give it use once, few, many or a size class.

.	TRBV20-1	TRBJ2-5	.	TGCAGTGCTAGAGATCAGGGGGAGGGGGAGACCCAGTACTTC	CSARDQGEGETQYF
TRBD1	TRBV5-6	TRBJ2-7	.	TGTGCCAGCAAGACGACAGGGCTTGCCTACGAGCAGTACTTC	CASKTTGLAYEQYF
.	TRBV20-1	TRBJ1-5	.	TGCAGTGCTAGATCTACCGGGACATGGGGCAATCAGCCCCAGCATTTT	CSARSTGTWGNQPQHF
TRBD1	TRBV7-6	TRBJ1-6	.	TGTGCCAGCACCACGGGACAGCAAAATTCACCCCTCCACTTT	CASTTGQQNSPLHF
.	TRBV7-2	TRBJ2-7	.	TGTGCCAGCAGCCAGAGGAGAGGCGAGCAGTACTTC	CASSQRRGEQYF
TRBD1	TRBV6-1	TRBJ1-4	few	TGTGCCAGCAGTGATTGGGACAGGGGGCGGAATGAAAAACTGTTTTTT	CASSDWDRGRNEKLFF
.	TRBV12-3/TRBV12-4	TRBJ1-1	few	TGTGCCAGCAGTTTGACGGGGGGTATGGCTGAAGCTTTCTTT	CASSLTGGMAEAFF
TRBD1	TRBV2	TRBJ1-2	.	TGTGCCAGCAGTCCGTGGGGACAGGCTAACTATGGCTACACCTTC	CASSPWGQANYGYTF
TRBD2	TRBV2	TRBJ2-5	.	TGTGCCAGCAGGACTAGCGGGAGGCAAGAGACCCAGTACTTC	CASRTSGRQETQYF
TRBD1	TRBV7-2	TRBJ2-5	many	TGTGCCAGCACCAGGGGGCTGGCAGTAGAGACCCAGTACTTC	CASTRGLAVETQYF
.	TRBV2	TRBJ2-5	.	TGTGCCAGCAGTGAGGCGGTTGCGGGGACCCAGTACTTC	CASSEAVAGTQYF
.	TRBV7-8	TRBJ1-5	many	TGTGCCAGCAGCTTATATAGGGTTACAGGCAATCAGCCCCAGCATTTT	CASSLYRVTGNQPQHF
.	TRBV7-8	TRBJ2-5	.	TGTGCCAGCAGACGCAACCGGGGGCAGAGAGAGACCCAGTACTTC	CASRRNRGQRETQYF
.	TRBV29-1	TRBJ2-5	many	TGCAGCGTTGAAGACGGTAGCCTGGGGGAGGGCCAGGGGGAGACCCAGTACTTC	CSVEDGSLGEGQGETQYF
.	TRBV28	TRBJ1-5	few	TGTGCCAGCAGTTTAGCGATTGGCGGGCCCCAGCATTTT	CASSLAIGGPQHF
TRBD2	TRBV9	TRBJ2-7	many	TGTGCCAGCAGCGCGACTAGCGGAAACTACGAGCAGTACTTC	CASSATSGNYEQYF
.	TRBV29-1	TRBJ1-2	once	TGCAGGCCGGCAGGGGAATATGGCTACACCTTC	CRPAGEYGYTF
.	TRBV7-2	TRBJ1-2	.	TGTGCCAGCAGCTTAGGCAGGATCCTCTATGGCTACACCTTC	CASSLGRILYGYTF
.	TRBV5-5	TRBJ1-2	.	TGTGCCAGCAGCTTGGGGGGCCGGTCTCGAGCTAACTATGGCTACACCTTC	CASSLGGRSRANYGYTF
.	TRBV6-4	TRBJ2-5	.	TGTGCCAGCAGCCAAGATCAGGCGCAGCCCCAGTACTTC	CASSQDQAQPQYF
TRBD1	TRBV7-9	TRBJ1-2	few	TGTGCCAGCAGCTTGAGGACAGGCGACTATGGCTACACCTTC	CASSLRTGDYGYTF
TRBD2	TRBV12-3/TRBV12-4	TRBJ2-7	.	TGTGCCAGCAGTTGGCCGGGGGGGAACTACGAGCAGTACTTC	CASSWPGGNYEQYF
.	TRBV7-9	TRBJ2-7	.	TGTGCCAGCAGCCTCCACGGCCCGGGGGACGAGCAGTACTTC	CASSLHGPGDEQYF
.	TRBV2	TRBJ2-7	.	TGTGCCAGCTCCGGGCACTACGAGCAGTACTTC	CASSGHYEQYF
.	TRBV10-3	TRBJ2-5	once	TGTGCCATCACAGGCGGGATGATGGAGACCCAGTACTTC	CAITGGMMETQYF
.	TRBV7-9	TRBJ1-2	once	TGTGCCAGCAGCTCCCAGGGTGACAATGGCTACACCTTC	CASSSQGDNGYTF
TRBD1	TRBV19	TRBJ1-5	many	TGTGCCAGTCAGCTGGGACAGGGGGATCAGCCCCAGCATTTT	CASQLGQGDQPQHF
.	TRBV7-3	TRBJ1-2	.	TGTGCCAGCAGTTTGAACAGGAATAACCATGGCTACACCTTC	CASSLNRNNHGYTF
.	TRBV20-1	TRBJ2-7	many	TGCAGTGCTAGAGGAGGGTGGGGGAGAGCCTACGAGCAGTACTTC	CSARGGWGRAYEQYF
.	TRBV5-1	TRBJ1-1	many	TGCGCCAGCAGCCTTGACACAGAATTGAACACTGAAGCTTTCTTT	CASSLDTELNTEAFF
.	TRBV15	TRBJ1-1	many	TGTGCCACCAGCAGAGATGGGAACACTGAAGCTTTCTTT	CATSRDGNTEAFF
.	TRBV2	TRBJ2-5	few	TGTGCCAGCAGTTTAGACAGGACCCAGGAGACCCAGTACTTC	CASSLDRTQETQYF
.	TRBV29-1	TRBJ2-5	.	TGCAGCGTTATTGGGGTAGCGGAGACCCAGTACTTC	CSVIGVAETQYF
.	TRBV28	TRBJ1-3	few	TGTGCCAGCATAGGTTCGGAGGACACCATATATTTT	CASIGSEDTIYF
.	TRBV19	TRBJ2-5	once	TGTGCCAGTAGTAAGATCCCGGGGTACTTC	CASSKIPGYF
TRBD1	TRBV24-1	TRBJ1-1	.	TGTGCCACCAACGACGCACAGGGGTCTGAAGCTTTCTTT	CATNDAQGSEAFF
TRBD1	TRBV7-2	TRBJ2-7	few	TGTGCCAGCAGCATGGGACAGCTCCTTGACGTTGAGCAGTACTTC	CASSMGQLLDVEQYF
TRBD1	TRBV20-1	TRBJ2-7	once	TGCAGTGCTAGACCTTCGGACAGGTCCTACGAGCAGTACTTC	CSARPSDRSYEQYF
TRBD2	TRBV7-3	TRBJ2-6	.	TGTGCCAGCAGCCAGACTAGCGGGAGAACTGGGGCCAACGTCCTGACTTTC	CASSQTSGRTGANVLTF
TRBD1	TRBV7-3	TRBJ1-3	.	TGCGCCAGCAGCGAAAACAGGGGTTCTGGAAACACCATATATTTT	CASSENRGSGNTIYF
.	TRBV5-1	TRBJ2-5	many	TGCGCCAGCAGCTACAGGGAGGCCCCAGAGACCCAGTACTTC	CASSYREAPETQYF
TRBD1	TRBV12-3/TRBV12-4	TRBJ2-5	.	TGTGCCAGCGGTACCATGGACAGGGCGCTAGGGCCCCAGTACTTC	CASGTMDRALGPQYF
.	TRBV2	TRBJ2-7	.	TGTGCCAGCAGTGAGGTTCCCAGCTCCTACGAGCAGTACTTC	CASSEVPSSYEQYF
.	TRBV10-3	TRBJ1-2	.	TGTGCCATCAGGGACGCCAGAGCTAACTATGGCTACACCTTC	CAIRDARANYGYTF
.	TRBV7-2	TRBJ2-3	.	TGTGCCAGCAGCTTAGCGGGAGCAGATACGCAGTATTTT	CASSLAGADTQYF
.	TRBV2	TRBJ1-1	many	TGTGCCAGCAGTGAAGAGATCCGGCAGGGAGAAGTCACTGAAGCTTTCTTT	CASSEEIRQGEVTEAFF
.	TRBV29-1	TRBJ1-2	.	TGCAGCGGGGGGGAGGGATTAAACTATGGCTACACCTTC	CSGGEGLNYGYTF
TRBD1	TRBV29-1	TRBJ2-5	.	TGCAGCGTCCTCAAGGGGGCGAGTCAAGAGACCCAGTACTTC	CSVLKGASQETQYF
.	TRBV4-1	TRBJ2-5	once	TGCGCCAGCAGCCAAGTACCGGCCGGAGAGACCCAGTACTTC	CASSQVPAGETQYF
TRBD2	TRBV5-1	TRBJ2-7	.	TGCGCCAGCAGCTTCGGGACTAGCGGTGGCCAGCAGTACTTC	CASSFGTSGGQQYF
.	TRBV7-8	TRBJ1-5	many	TGTGCCAGCAGCGGCCACAGGAGTAATTGGGCCTCCAATCAGCCCCAGCATTTT	CASSGHRSNWASNQPQHF
.	TRBV10-3	TRBJ1-5	.	TGTGCCATCAGTGGAGACGGGACATTTCAGCCCCAGCATTTT	CAISGDGTFQPQHF